This T cell receptor (beta chain) is drawn from a study of OX40 agonist ivuxolimab in advanced cancers. Repertoires were generated with immunoSEQ multiplex PCR, while TCRdb's copy carries only in-frame clones and drops some. The sample yields some 30,000 clones, around 81% seen once. Source: CD4+ or CD8+ T cells sorted from blood, taken in a trial of the OX40 agonist ivuxolimab. The source is an adult with an advanced solid tumor such as melanoma, head and neck, liver or kidney cancer.

DNA for the CDR3: TGTGCCAGCAGGGGCAGAAGAACTGGAAACACCATATATTTT. Translating it yields CASRGRRTGNTIYF. V and J are TRBV6-1 and TRBJ1-3; D not resolved. This CDR3 is 14 amino acids long. Germline V gene data show CDR1 as MNHNS and CDR2 as SASEGT. Trimming took 6 bases from V and 2 from J, leaving 11 bases between them.